A single sample is the source of the 20 T cell receptor beta chains below, sequenced in a study of T cell changes during pregnancy in multiple sclerosis. The method was immunoSEQ multiplex PCR; TCRdb's version includes in-frame clones alone and lacks a portion of them. The profile shows roughly 54,000 clones, around 93% of them singletons. Sequencing was performed on CD4+ T cells from peripheral blood mononuclear cells, taken after pregnancy. Every receptor here comes from a female donor with multiple sclerosis, enrolled in a pregnancy study.

The V call is TRBV7-9, the J call TRBJ1-2; maybe TRBD1 (6 bases). V lost 5 bases to trimming and J lost 5 bases, with 9 bases between them. Germline V CDR1 and CDR2: SEHNR, FQNEAQ (reference sequence). This CDR3 is 12 amino acids long. The CDR3 is CASSVQGYGYTF. CDR3 sequence (DNA): TGTGCCAGCAGCGTACAGGGTTATGGCTACACCTTC.

The genes are TRBV5-6 and TRBJ1-1; TRBD1 is a possible D gene (6 bases). Germline lookup yields CDR1 SGHDT and CDR2 YYEEEE. V lost 4 bases and J lost 1, with 11 bases in between. The CDR3 extends over 14 amino acids. DNA for the CDR3: TGTGCCAGCAGCCGCCTGGACAGGAACACTGAAGCTTTCTTT. Translated: CASSRLDRNTEAFF.

The gene calls are TRBV15 and TRBJ1-2; TRBD1 aligns across 12 bases. Germline CDR1 and CDR2: LNHNV and YYDKDF (reference sequence). V gave up 5 bases and J gave up 6 bases; unmatched junction bases: 13. The length of the CDR3 is 17 residues. The DNA for the CDR3 is TGTGCCACCAGCGAGGACGGCCAGGGACAGGGGGCGAATGGCTACACCTTC. Protein: CATSEDGQGQGANGYTF.

The gene calls are TRBV5-1 and TRBJ2-7, with 7 bases matching TRBD1. Germline V gives CDR1 SGHRS, CDR2 YFSETQ. Trimming at V came to 3 bases and at J to 3 bases, leaving 9 bases not matched to a gene. The CDR3 is 15 residues long. The CDR3 bases are TGCGCCAGCAGCTGGGGCCCGGGACAGTACTACGAGCAGTACTTC. Translating it yields CASSWGPGQYYEQYF. The full variable domain, in which reference TRBV5-1 and TRBJ2-7 provide the parts outside the CDR3, is KAGVTQTPRYLIKTRGQQVTLSCSPISGHRSVSWYQQTPGQGLQFLFEYFSETQRNKGNFPGRFSGRQFSNSRSEMNVSTLELGDSALYLCASSWGPGQYYEQYFGPGTRLTVT.

V gene TRBV6-1 combines with J gene TRBJ1-1; D not resolved. The germline CDR1 and CDR2 sequences are MNHNS and SASEGT. The CDR3 spans 13 residues. V dropped 1 base and J dropped 11 bases, with 14 bases sitting between them. Written as DNA, the CDR3 is TGTGCCAGCAGTGAAGTTCCGGGGATCTGGGCTTTCTTT. Amino acid sequence: CASSEVPGIWAFF.

This clone was recorded once. One end of the junction fails to match germline, which may point to a read error. CDR3 amino acids: CASSPTRDRGLVNSPLHF. The CDR3 bases are TGTGCTAGCAGCCCTACTCGGGACAGGGGCTTGGTTAATTCACCCCTCCACTTT. V gene TRBV7-7 combines with J gene TRBJ1-6, with 10 bases matching TRBD1. CDR1 and CDR2 (germline): SSHAT, FNYEAQ (reference sequence). The CDR3 totals 18 residues.

This sequence joins TRBV5-5 and TRBJ1-3; D not resolved. Germline-derived CDR1 and CDR2 are SGHKS and YYEKEE (reference sequence). CDR3 length: 12 amino acids. Between the trimmed V and J ends, which lost 0 bases and 7 bases, there was a span of 5 bases. For the CDR3, the DNA is TGTGCCAGCAGCTTGGAGCTTAACACCATATATTTT. It yields the protein CASSLELNTIYF. The entire variable domain, with the rest obtained from reference TRBV5-5 and TRBJ1-3, is as follows: DAGVTQSPTHLIKTRGQQVTLRCSPISGHKSVSWYQQVLGQGPQFIFQYYEKEERGRGNFPDRFSARQFPNYSSELNVNALLLGDSALYLCASSLELNTIYFGEGSWLTVV.

The chain joins TRBV19 to TRBJ2-2; D unclear. Deletions cut 3 bases from V and 6 bases from J, with 5 bases between. The CDR3 runs to 12 residues. CDR1 and CDR2 (germline): LNHDA, SQIVND (reference sequence). The CDR3 bases are TGTGCCAGTAGTATTCGGGCCGGGGAGCTGTTTTTT. Its translation is CASSIRAGELFF.

The chain uses TRBV4-2 and TRBJ2-3, with TRBD1 matching 7 bases. Per the germline V gene, CDR1 is LGHNA and CDR2 is YNFKEQ. The CDR3 contains 14 residues. J gave up 4 bases and V 6 bases, and 7 bases lay outside the gene matches. CDR3 in amino acids: CASRRGQDADTQYF. The CDR3 DNA is TGTGCCAGCAGGCGTGGACAGGATGCAGATACGCAGTATTTT.

The V gene is TRBV5-4, the J gene TRBJ2-7; 9 bases align to TRBD1. CDR1 and CDR2 (germline): SGHNT, YYREEE (reference sequence). The CDR3 length is 15 residues. With 2 bases clipped from V and 3 bases from J, the junction kept 6 bases outside the gene matches. The CDR3 bases are TGTGCCAGCAGCTTAGACCGGGACAGGGTCTACGAGCAGTACTTC. It encodes CASSLDRDRVYEQYF.

Note on this clone: The same CDR3 also results from other DNA sequences found in this sample. The CDR3 protein is CASSVEGVSTEAFF. CDR3 coding DNA: TGTGCCAGCAGCGTAGAAGGGGTCAGCACTGAAGCTTTCTTT. The rearrangement joins TRBV9 to TRBJ1-1, with D perhaps matching TRBD1 (5 bases). V lost 0 bases and J lost 4, with 10 bases in between. Germline V gene data show CDR1 as SGDLS and CDR2 as YYNGEE. CDR3 length equals 14 residues.

The chain has TRBV11-1 and TRBJ1-1; D is perhaps TRBD1 (5 bases). The CDR3 consists of 14 residues. Germline-derived CDR1 and CDR2 are SGHAT and FQDESV (reference sequence). V was shortened by 5 bases and J by 0 bases, with 10 bases between the two germline ends. CDR3 sequence: CASSPGDLNTEAFF. DNA for the CDR3: TGTGCCAGCAGCCCGGGGGATTTGAACACTGAAGCTTTCTTT. The whole variable domain, remainder taken from reference TRBV11-1 and TRBJ1-1, is EAEVAQSPRYKITEKSQAVAFWCDPISGHATLYWYRQILGQGPELLVQFQDESVVDDSQLPKDRFSAERLKGVDSTLKIQPAELGDSAMYLCASSPGDLNTEAFFGQGTRLTVV.

This chain joins TRBV7-2 and TRBJ2-7; weak D call: TRBD1 (6 bases). The CDR3 extends over 14 amino acids. Looked up from germline, CDR1 is SGHTA and CDR2 is FQGNSA. Trimming cost V 5 bases and J 7 bases, with 18 bases left between them. The CDR3: CASSPDRNSGEQYF. CDR3 nucleotide sequence: TGTGCCAGCAGCCCCGACAGGAACTCAGGGGAGCAGTACTTC.

DNA for the CDR3: TGTGCCAGCAGCAAGGACAGGCTCGTTTACGAGCAGTACTTC. Translated, it gives CASSKDRLVYEQYF. V usage is TRBV7-6 and J usage is TRBJ2-7; the match to TRBD1 covers 7 bases. The germline V gene encodes CDR1 SGHVS and CDR2 FNYEAQ. V dropped 5 bases and J dropped 4; count of bases not matched to a gene: 8. The CDR3 is 14 amino acids.

J is TRBJ1-1 and V is TRBV11-2; D is undetermined. The CDR3 spans 14 residues. Looked up from germline, CDR1 is SGHAT and CDR2 is FQNNGV. Trimming removed 5 bases from V and 4 bases from J, with 14 bases in between. The CDR3 DNA reads as TGTGCCAGCAGCCAGATTATGCGGGTCACTGAAGCTTTCTTT. Translated, it gives CASSQIMRVTEAFF.

The chain employs TRBV25-1 and TRBJ1-6; tentative D call: TRBD1 (6 bases). V was clipped by 0 bases and J by 9 bases, with 12 bases between them. CDR1 and CDR2 (germline): MGHDK, SYGVNS. The length of the CDR3 is 15 residues. The CDR3 protein is CASSEYRGGASPLHF. The CDR3 DNA follows: TGTGCCAGCAGTGAATACAGGGGCGGCGCTTCACCCCTCCACTTT.

The rearrangement joins TRBV30 to TRBJ2-7; 9 bases agree with TRBD1. V was pared by 5 bases and J by 1 base, with 6 bases of the junction left unmatched. Germline CDR1 and CDR2: GTSNPN and SVGIG (reference sequence). This CDR3 spans 14 amino acids. The CDR3, as DNA: TGTGCCTGGGGGACAGGGAGGAGGTCCTACGAGCAGTACTTC. Translated: CAWGTGRRSYEQYF.

The chain combines TRBV9 with TRBJ1-2, with D possibly matching TRBD1 (5 bases). Germline lookup yields CDR1 SGDLS and CDR2 YYNGEE. The CDR3 consists of 16 residues. V was trimmed by 0 bases and J by 2 bases, leaving 14 bases between them. The CDR3 DNA reads TGTGCCAGCAGCGTAGATCTTACAGGAGCCAACTATGGCTACACCTTC. This sequence encodes CASSVDLTGANYGYTF. The full variable domain, completed using reference TRBV9 and TRBJ1-2, is DSGVTQTPKHLITATGQRVTLRCSPRSGDLSVYWYQQSLDQGLQFLIQYYNGEERAKGNILERFSAQQFPDLHSELNLSSLELGDSALYFCASSVDLTGANYGYTFGSGTRLTVV.

The rearrangement joins TRBV7-6 to TRBJ1-5; 8 bases map to TRBD1. The CDR3 runs 15 residues. Per germline, CDR1 SGHVS and CDR2 FNYEAQ. J gave up 7 bases and V 0 bases, and 5 bases lay outside the gene matches. CDR3 coding DNA: TGTGCCAGCAGCTTAGCCACAGGGGGGGACCAGCCCCAGCATTTT. It is translated as CASSLATGGDQPQHF.

This chain connects TRBV5-1 to TRBJ1-6, with 7 positions matching TRBD1. The CDR3 contains 17 residues. The V gene end was trimmed by 4 bases and the J gene end by 3 bases; junction bases not matched to a gene: 10. From germline, CDR1 is SGHRS and CDR2 YFSETQ. CDR3 sequence: CASSNPGQSNYNSPLHF. DNA of the CDR3: TGCGCCAGCAGCAACCCGGGACAGTCCAACTATAATTCACCCCTCCACTTT. Variable domain in full (rest from reference TRBV5-1 and TRBJ1-6): KAGVTQTPRYLIKTRGQQVTLSCSPISGHRSVSWYQQTPGQGLQFLFEYFSETQRNKGNFPGRFSGRQFSNSRSEMNVSTLELGDSALYLCASSNPGQSNYNSPLHFGNGTRLTVT.